These T cell receptor beta chains were read from a single sample in a study of response to subunit inactivated influenza vaccine. TCRdb reprocessed the RT-PCR reads with MiXCR, giving one entry per CDR3 protein. The table shows hundreds of thousands of distinct CDR3 sequences, with around 11% occurring only once. Sample: PBMCs from blood, taken on the day of vaccination. All receptors come from a middle-aged man who received an inactivated influenza vaccine. Both conserved end residues are part of each CDR3. A D gene is named only where the DNA matches it firmly. A row's size may be missing; if present it is once, few, many or a size class.

j_gene	abundance	d_gene	v_gene	CDR3aa	CDR3nt
TRBJ1-2	few	-	TRBV4-1	CASSQDAPVANYGYTF	TGCGCCAGCAGCCAAGATGCGCCAGTAGCTAACTATGGCTACACCTTC
TRBJ2-3	few	-	TRBV7-2	CASSPGWGTDTQYF	TGTGCCAGCAGCCCAGGGTGGGGCACAGATACGCAGTATTTT
TRBJ1-1	few	-	TRBV7-2	CASSFIYGPGLRSGAFF	TGTGCCAGCAGCTTCATTTACGGCCCCGGACTAAGGAGTGGAGCTTTCTTT
TRBJ1-4	-	-	TRBV20-1	CSAREGANEKLFF	TGCAGTGCTAGAGAAGGAGCTAATGAAAAACTGTTTTTT
TRBJ2-3	many	-	TRBV12-3/TRBV12-4	CASGGNTDTQYF	TGTGCCAGCGGGGGGAACACAGATACGCAGTATTTT
TRBJ1-1	few	-	TRBV10-3	CAIRSIVGTEAFF	TGTGCCATCAGGTCTATCGTCGGTACTGAAGCTTTCTTT
TRBJ2-5	-	TRBD2	TRBV12-3/TRBV12-4	CASRETSVKETQYF	TGTGCCAGCAGGGAGACTAGCGTAAAAGAGACCCAGTACTTC
TRBJ2-7	-	-	TRBV6-2/TRBV6-3	CASSIAGTLRLEQYF	TGTGCCAGCAGTATAGCCGGGACCTTGCGGCTCGAGCAGTACTTC
TRBJ2-3	many	-	TRBV7-9	CASSLGPELTDTQYF	TGTGCCAGCAGCTTAGGACCGGAGCTCACAGATACGCAGTATTTT
TRBJ2-1	few	TRBD2	TRBV9	CASSALAVSYNEQFF	TGTGCCAGCAGCGCGCTAGCGGTTTCCTACAATGAGCAGTTCTTC
TRBJ1-5	few	-	TRBV5-1	CASSQEGGNQPQHF	TGCGCCAGCAGCCAAGAGGGGGGCAATCAGCCCCAGCATTTT
TRBJ2-1	-	TRBD1	TRBV7-9	CASSGQVSYNEQFF	TGTGCCAGCAGCGGACAGGTCTCCTACAATGAGCAGTTCTTC
TRBJ2-7	few	-	TRBV29-1	CSVLASYEQYF	TGCAGCGTTTTGGCTAGCTACGAGCAGTACTTC
TRBJ2-3	few	-	TRBV20-1	CSARDLLGTQYF	TGCAGTGCTAGAGATTTGCTAGGTACGCAGTATTTT
TRBJ2-1	few	TRBD2	TRBV4-2	CASSQDRLGRAVYNEQFF	TGTGCCAGCAGCCAAGATAGGTTAGGGAGGGCTGTCTACAATGAGCAGTTCTTC
TRBJ2-5	-	-	TRBV11-2	CASSLLGAVGTQYF	TGTGCCAGCAGCTTATTGGGGGCCGTCGGGACCCAGTACTTC
TRBJ2-7	few	-	TRBV2	CASSPPYDEQYF	TGTGCCAGCAGTCCCCCCTATGACGAGCAGTACTTC
TRBJ2-7	few	TRBD2	TRBV10-3	CAISEVTSGAYEQYF	TGTGCCATCAGTGAGGTGACTAGCGGAGCCTACGAGCAGTACTTC
TRBJ2-5	many	TRBD2	TRBV7-2	CASSPWTSGVQETQYF	TGTGCCAGCAGCCCATGGACTAGCGGGGTTCAAGAGACCCAGTACTTC
TRBJ1-1	few	-	TRBV5-1	CASSDINRDTEAFF	TGCGCCAGCAGCGATATAAACAGGGACACTGAAGCTTTCTTT
TRBJ2-3	few	TRBD2	TRBV28	CASRRPWGEAGPDTQYF	TGTGCCAGCAGGAGACCATGGGGGGAAGCGGGGCCAGATACGCAGTATTTT
TRBJ2-7	-	-	TRBV18	CASSETASAYEQYF	TGTGCCAGCTCAGAGACGGCCTCTGCCTACGAGCAGTACTTC
TRBJ2-5	few	TRBD2	TRBV5-1	CASSLQGGGGSETQYF	TGCGCCAGCAGCTTACAAGGAGGCGGGGGGTCGGAGACCCAGTACTTC
TRBJ1-6	many	TRBD1	TRBV5-1	CASTEGQGGYSPLHF	TGCGCCAGCACCGAGGGACAGGGAGGTTATTCACCCCTCCACTTT
TRBJ2-1	-	TRBD1	TRBV19	CASRTGTGDYNEQFF	TGTGCCAGTAGGACCGGGACAGGGGACTACAATGAGCAGTTCTTC
TRBJ2-3	many	TRBD1	TRBV12-3/TRBV12-4	CASRATGVDTDTQYF	TGTGCCAGCAGAGCCACAGGGGTTGACACAGATACGCAGTATTTT
TRBJ2-3	few	TRBD1	TRBV10-3	CATRGTGSTDTQYF	TGTGCAACCAGGGGGACAGGTAGCACAGATACGCAGTATTTT
TRBJ1-2	few	-	TRBV27	CASSLKTDYGYTF	TGTGCCAGCAGTTTAAAGACAGACTATGGCTACACCTTC
TRBJ2-2	-	TRBD2	TRBV6-5	CASSYTLGSGDTGELFF	TGTGCCAGCAGTTACACCCTAGGTAGCGGGGACACCGGGGAGCTGTTTTTT
TRBJ1-3	few	-	TRBV4-2	CASSQERRSSGNTIYF	TGTGCCAGCAGCCAAGAGAGGAGAAGCTCTGGAAACACCATATATTTT
TRBJ2-7	-	TRBD2	TRBV20-1	CCARVFLAGIGYEQYF	TGCTGTGCTAGAGTGTTTCTAGCGGGAATAGGATACGAGCAGTACTTC
TRBJ2-5	few	TRBD1	TRBV20-1	CSATGGSAETQYF	TGCAGTGCTACAGGGGGCTCGGCAGAGACCCAGTACTTC
TRBJ2-7	-	TRBD2	TRBV20-1	CSADGGASGSREQYF	TGCAGTGCCGATGGGGGGGCTAGCGGGAGTCGGGAGCAGTACTTC
TRBJ2-7	many	TRBD2	TRBV20-1	CSARDMTGRAFRSGEQYF	TGCAGTGCTAGAGATATGACCGGGAGGGCCTTCAGGAGTGGCGAGCAGTACTTC
TRBJ2-3	few	TRBD1	TRBV4-3	CASSQDDRAPTDTQYF	TGCGCCAGCAGCCAGGACGACAGGGCCCCCACAGATACGCAGTATTTT
TRBJ2-3	few	TRBD1	TRBV20-1	CSAPGQGADTQYF	TGCAGTGCTCCGGGACAGGGGGCAGATACGCAGTATTTT
TRBJ2-1	-	TRBD2	TRBV9	CASSSLAGGPGNEQFF	TGTGCCAGCAGCTCCTTAGCGGGGGGGCCTGGGAATGAGCAGTTCTTC
TRBJ1-1	few	-	TRBV20-1	CSGWMNTEAFF	TGCAGTGGTTGGATGAACACTGAAGCTTTCTTT
TRBJ2-2	-	-	TRBV24-1	CATSDAGDPTGELFF	TGTGCCACCAGTGATGCAGGGGATCCCACCGGGGAGCTGTTTTTT
TRBJ2-7	-	TRBD2	TRBV12-3/TRBV12-4	CASSSTGGDPYEQYF	TGTGCCAGCAGTTCCACTGGGGGGGATCCCTACGAGCAGTACTTC
TRBJ2-7	few	-	TRBV5-1	CASSFGLTYEQYF	TGCGCCAGCAGCTTCGGGCTTACCTACGAGCAGTACTTC
TRBJ2-7	few	TRBD2	TRBV7-2	CASSLGPSGRSYEQYF	TGTGCCAGCAGCTTAGGGCCTAGCGGGAGGTCCTACGAGCAGTACTTC
TRBJ2-5	many	-	TRBV5-1	CASSLGFRGFQETQYF	TGCGCCAGCAGCTTGGGTTTCCGGGGGTTTCAAGAGACCCAGTACTTC
TRBJ2-7	-	TRBD1	TRBV5-1	CASSSWTGAYEQYF	TGCGCCAGCAGCTCTTGGACAGGAGCCTACGAGCAGTACTTC
TRBJ1-5	many	-	TRBV6-2/TRBV6-3	CASSYHPQPQHF	TGTGCCAGCAGTTATCACCCTCAGCCCCAGCATTTT
TRBJ2-2	many	-	TRBV5-1	CASSSRGTTGELFF	TGCGCCAGCAGCTCTCGGGGGACCACCGGGGAGCTGTTTTTT
TRBJ1-1	few	TRBD1	TRBV7-8	CASSSSGGLPTEAFF	TGTGCCAGCAGCTCGTCAGGGGGTCTACCCACTGAAGCTTTCTTT
TRBJ2-1	-	-	TRBV11-3	CASSFSSLYNEQFF	TGTGCCAGCAGCTTTTCTAGCCTTTACAATGAGCAGTTCTTC
TRBJ2-1	-	-	TRBV29-1	CSVDRGGNEQFF	TGCAGCGTTGATAGGGGCGGGAATGAGCAGTTCTTC
TRBJ2-1	-	TRBD2	TRBV9	CASSKAVSGRARPDEQFF	TGTGCCAGCAGTAAGGCGGTTAGCGGGAGGGCCCGTCCCGATGAGCAGTTCTTC
TRBJ2-5	-	TRBD2	TRBV6-2/TRBV6-3	CASKERGGSETQYF	TGTGCCAGCAAGGAGCGGGGGGGTTCGGAGACCCAGTACTTC
TRBJ2-2	-	-	TRBV10-3	CAIRASSNTGELFF	TGTGCCATCAGGGCGTCTTCCAACACCGGGGAGCTGTTTTTT
TRBJ2-5	-	TRBD2	TRBV6-2/TRBV6-3	CASSYSGLPAGAQYF	TGTGCCAGCAGTTACTCGGGACTACCGGCTGGAGCCCAGTACTTC
TRBJ2-7	few	-	TRBV12-3/TRBV12-4	CASTYFGGQTYEQYF	TGTGCCAGCACCTACTTTGGGGGACAAACCTACGAGCAGTACTTC
TRBJ1-4	few	TRBD1	TRBV5-1	CASSTGGDNEKLFF	TGCGCCAGCTCGACAGGGGGAGATAATGAAAAACTGTTTTTT
TRBJ2-4	few	-	TRBV19	CATSSHRKNIQYF	TGTGCCACCTCCTCACATAGGAAAAACATTCAGTACTTC
TRBJ1-1	-	-	TRBV14	CASSQHSGGAFF	TGTGCCAGCAGCCAACACTCAGGTGGGGCTTTCTTT
TRBJ1-6	-	TRBD1	TRBV20-1	CSASGTVNSPLHF	TGCAGTGCTAGCGGGACAGTCAATTCACCCCTCCACTTT
TRBJ2-6	few	TRBD1	TRBV20-1	CSAREGASGANVLTF	TGCAGTGCTCGAGAGGGGGCCTCTGGGGCCAACGTCCTGACTTTC
TRBJ2-5	-	TRBD2	TRBV29-1	CSVGVGSGGSPYQETQYF	TGCAGCGTGGGTGTGGGGAGTGGCGGGAGCCCGTACCAAGAGACCCAGTACTTC